One T cell receptor beta chain is described in this entry. What it recognizes is unknown. Between roughly 17 and 31 mg of unsorted bulk tissue served as the source from which RNA and DNA were co-extracted. Germline values: CDR1 SQVTM, CDR2 ANQGSEA. The V end was cut by 6 bases, the J end by 4 bases, with 16 bases between. The CDR3 is 13 residues long. Priming with a constant-region primer yielded TCR beta cDNA from roughly 490 ng total RNA. Libraries covering TCR beta were generated through three nested multiplex PCR rounds (using a slightly modified ARM-PCR). Primers for the first two PCR rounds were TRBV1-TRBV30 forward primers and a C-beta reverse primer (roughly 9 cycles per round). Via MiXCR, TCRdb re-called the multiplex PCR reads, giving one row per CDR3 protein. The sample yields over 100,000 distinct CDR3 sequences, 55% to 70% seen once. The source of the sample is a study of tumor-infiltrating lymphocytes in primary liver carcinoma.

Regarding the study as a whole: Tumor-blood pairs (like tumor-adjacent pairs) overlapped less than tumor region pairs did.

The source material was tumor-adjacent normal liver tissue. This chain connects TRBV29-1 to TRBJ2-7; no clear D. The TCR sequence derives from a woman aged 55-75 years with primary liver carcinoma and hepatitis B virus infection. CDR3 nucleotide sequence: TGCAGCGTGACCCTCAGTGGCCCTTACGAGCAGTACTTC. It encodes CSVTLSGPYEQYF.